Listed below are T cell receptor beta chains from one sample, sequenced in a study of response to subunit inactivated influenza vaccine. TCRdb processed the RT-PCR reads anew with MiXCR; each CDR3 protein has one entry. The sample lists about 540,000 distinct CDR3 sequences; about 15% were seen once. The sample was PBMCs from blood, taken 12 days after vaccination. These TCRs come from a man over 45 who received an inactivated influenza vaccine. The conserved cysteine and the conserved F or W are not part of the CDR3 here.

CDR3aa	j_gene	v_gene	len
ASSLAGRGSNQPQH	TRBJ1-5	TRBV5-6	14
ASSIGTRKENIQY	TRBJ2-4	TRBV19	13
SAKGAGANVLT	TRBJ2-6	TRBV20-1	11
SARPGFGYT	TRBJ1-2	TRBV20-1	9
SARDPGDYGYT	TRBJ1-2	TRBV20-1	11
ASRQGSADTQY	TRBJ2-3	TRBV6-2/TRBV6-3	11
ASSPRLAAYTDTQY	TRBJ2-3	TRBV18	14
ASRQVQETQY	TRBJ2-5	TRBV6-6	10
ASSPRTGQGYT	TRBJ1-2	TRBV3-1	11
ASSAGPQGVQETQY	TRBJ2-5	TRBV13	14